The clone carrying this TCR beta chain was seen repeatedly, ten times or more. The antigen is unknown. Trimming stripped 4 bases from V and 0 bases from J, with 19 bases between. The CDR3 consists of 16 residues. Per germline, CDR1 DFQATT and CDR2 SNEGSKA (reference sequence). These data originate in a study of T cells after yellow fever vaccination. TCRdb processed the 5' RACE reads anew with MiXCR; each CDR3 protein has one entry. The profile shows 140,000 to 150,000 distinct CDR3 sequences, 6.6% of them singletons. Study observations and caveats: Abundant clonotypes from the bulk population could contaminate FACS-sorted repertoires. Most primary-vaccination clones recurred post-booster (roughly 96% CD4, roughly 87% CD8).

This sequence originates from a man under 40 who received the YFV17D yellow fever vaccine. The specimen was CD4+ T cells sorted from PBMCs, collected 10 days after the yellow fever booster vaccination. V and J are TRBV20-1 and TRBJ2-7, with a tentative D call TRBD1 (6 bases). The CDR3 DNA sequence: TGCAGTGCTAAGGGGGAACTAGTTCTGAGCTCCTACGAGCAGTACTTC. This encodes CSAKGELVLSSYEQYF.